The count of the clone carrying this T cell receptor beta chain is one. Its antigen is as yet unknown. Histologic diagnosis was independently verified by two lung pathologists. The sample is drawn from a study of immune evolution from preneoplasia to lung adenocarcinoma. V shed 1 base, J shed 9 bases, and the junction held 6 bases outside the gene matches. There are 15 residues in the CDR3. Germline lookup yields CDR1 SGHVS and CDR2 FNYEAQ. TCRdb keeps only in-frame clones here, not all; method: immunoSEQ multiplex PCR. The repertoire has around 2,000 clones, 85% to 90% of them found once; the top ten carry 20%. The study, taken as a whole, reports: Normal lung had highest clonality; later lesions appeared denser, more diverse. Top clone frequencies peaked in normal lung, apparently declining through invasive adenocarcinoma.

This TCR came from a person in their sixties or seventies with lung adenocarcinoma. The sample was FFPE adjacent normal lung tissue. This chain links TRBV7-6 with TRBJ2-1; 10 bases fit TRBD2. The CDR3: CASSLVVAGGGEQFF. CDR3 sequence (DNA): TGTGCCAGCAGCTTAGTAGTAGCGGGAGGAGGTGAGCAGTTCTTC.